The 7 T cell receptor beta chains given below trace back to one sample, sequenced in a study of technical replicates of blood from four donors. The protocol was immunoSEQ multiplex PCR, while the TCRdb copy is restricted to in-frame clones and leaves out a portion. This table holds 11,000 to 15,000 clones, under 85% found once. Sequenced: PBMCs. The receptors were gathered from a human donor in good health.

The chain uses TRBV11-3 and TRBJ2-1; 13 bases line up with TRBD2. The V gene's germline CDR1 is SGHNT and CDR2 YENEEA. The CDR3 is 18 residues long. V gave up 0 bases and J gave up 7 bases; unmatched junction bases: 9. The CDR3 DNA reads TGTGCCAGCAGCTTAGATCAATCCGGGACTAGCGGGAAGAATGAGCAGTTCTTC. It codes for CASSLDQSGTSGKNEQFF.

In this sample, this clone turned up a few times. The CDR3 DNA follows: TGTGCCTGGCAGCGGGCTAACTATGGCTACACCTTC. Its protein is CAWQRANYGYTF. The chain uses TRBV30 and TRBJ1-2; D is undetermined. Germline lookup yields CDR1 GTSNPN and CDR2 SVGIG (reference sequence). The CDR3 length is 12 residues. V gave up 5 bases and J gave up 0 bases, with 7 bases separating them.

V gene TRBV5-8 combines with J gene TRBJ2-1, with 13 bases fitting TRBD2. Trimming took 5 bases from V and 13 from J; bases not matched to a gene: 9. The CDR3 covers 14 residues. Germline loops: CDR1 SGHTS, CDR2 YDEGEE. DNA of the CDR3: TGTGCCAGCAGACGGACTAGCGGGAGCTTTGGACAGTTCTTC. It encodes CASRRTSGSFGQFF.

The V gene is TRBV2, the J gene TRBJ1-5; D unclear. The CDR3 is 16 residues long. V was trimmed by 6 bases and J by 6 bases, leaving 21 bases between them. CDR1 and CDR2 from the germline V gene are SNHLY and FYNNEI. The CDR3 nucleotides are TGTGCCAGCAGCCAAAACTCCCACGGGGTAGGTCAGCCCCAGCATTTT. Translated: CASSQNSHGVGQPQHF.

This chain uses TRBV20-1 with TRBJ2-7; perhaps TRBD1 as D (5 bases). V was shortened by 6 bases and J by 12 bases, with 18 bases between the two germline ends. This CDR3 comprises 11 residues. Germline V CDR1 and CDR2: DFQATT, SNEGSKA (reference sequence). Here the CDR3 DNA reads TGCAGTGCCCCGGGCGGACACATGCTGTACTTC. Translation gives CSAPGGHMLYF.

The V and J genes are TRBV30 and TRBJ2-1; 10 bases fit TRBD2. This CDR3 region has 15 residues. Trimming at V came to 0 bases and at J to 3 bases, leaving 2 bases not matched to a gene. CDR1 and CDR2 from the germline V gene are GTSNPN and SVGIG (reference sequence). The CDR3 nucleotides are TGTGCCTGGAGTGTAACTAGCGGGGACTACAATGAGCAGTTCTTC. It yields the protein CAWSVTSGDYNEQFF.

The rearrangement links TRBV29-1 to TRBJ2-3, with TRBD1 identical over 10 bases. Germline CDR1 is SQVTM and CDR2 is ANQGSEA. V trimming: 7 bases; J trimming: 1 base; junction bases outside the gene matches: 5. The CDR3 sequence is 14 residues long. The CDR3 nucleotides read TGCAGCGCCGGGACAGGGGACGGCACAGATACGCAGTATTTT. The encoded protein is CSAGTGDGTDTQYF.